This record concerns one T cell receptor (beta chain) sequence. The antigen remains unidentified. Germline CDR1 MNHEY, CDR2 SMNVEV (reference sequence). The CDR3 runs to 20 residues. Trimming took 6 bases from V and 0 from J, leaving 24 bases between them. This entry comes from a study of shared clonotypes between healthy human individuals. Overall study findings and caveats: Clonotype sharing across a few donors was observed for around 5% of naive CD4 clonotypes.

Each cell subset's genomic DNA was divided evenly among several immunoSEQ plates. Only in-frame clones appear in the TCRdb table, and some are missing; sequencing was by immunoSEQ multiplex PCR. The sample carries 2 million to 2.5 million clones, approximately 94% recorded once. This TCR was recovered from a man younger than 30 in good health. The V call is TRBV27, the J call TRBJ1-6, with TRBD1 as a possible D gene (6 bases). The specimen was naive CD4+ T cells sorted from blood. Described subset: CD45RA+ positively selected. The DNA of the CDR3 is TGTGCCAGCAGCACCCGAGGCGGACAGACAAGAAGCTCCTATAATTCACCCCTCCACTTT. As protein: CASSTRGGQTRSSYNSPLHF.